Below are 8 T cell receptor beta chains sequenced from a single sample in a study of blood T cell repertoires in COVID-19. The data were produced by immunoSEQ multiplex PCR, yet TCRdb's version contains in-frame clones alone and is incomplete. The table records more than 45,000 clones, roughly nine tenths of them present only once. The specimen was peripheral blood. The receptors come from a woman aged 70 to 79 with active COVID-19.

J is TRBJ2-7 and V is TRBV7-2, with TRBD2 matching 10 bases. The CDR3 totals 15 residues. Germline V CDR1 and CDR2: SGHTA, FQGNSA. V shed 7 bases, J shed 5 bases, and the junction held 11 bases outside the gene matches. The CDR3 spells CASNRGAGGPHEQYF. CDR3 in DNA: TGTGCCAGCAATCGGGGAGCGGGAGGGCCCCACGAGCAGTACTTC.

The CDR3 nucleotides read TGCGCCAGCAGCTTGGGGGGACAGGGGGCCGACGAGCAGTACTTC. Amino acid sequence: CASSLGGQGADEQYF. The chain employs TRBV5-1 and TRBJ2-7; TRBD1 matches 12 bases. There are 15 residues in the CDR3. The germline CDR1 and CDR2 sequences are SGHRS and YFSETQ. V lost 0 bases to trimming and J lost 5 bases; unmatched junction nucleotides: 3.

The rearrangement joins TRBV10-3 to TRBJ1-2; the D is unclear. Germline V CDR1 and CDR2: ENHRY, SYGVKD. The CDR3 has 15 amino acids. Trimming pared 0 bases from V and 5 bases from J, leaving 13 bases between. CDR3 bases: TGTGCCATCAGTGAGTCAGGACGGGAGGGTTATGGCTACACCTTC. Translated, it gives CAISESGREGYGYTF.

This clone was detected once. This chain joins TRBV2 and TRBJ2-5, with 9 bases matching TRBD2. Germline values: CDR1 SNHLY, CDR2 FYNNEI. This CDR3 has 16 amino acids. Trimming cost V 2 bases and J 5 bases; bases outside gene matches: 9. Written as DNA, the CDR3 is TGTGCCAGCAGTGAATCTGGCGGGAGGGTACCCGAGACCCAGTACTTC. Translated, it gives CASSESGGRVPETQYF.

The chain couples TRBV5-6 to TRBJ2-5; a weak D match, TRBD2 (6 bases). This CDR3 comprises 13 residues. The V end lost 4 bases, the J end lost 4 bases, and 11 bases lay between the germline ends. Germline V gene lookup returns CDR1 SGHDT and CDR2 YYEEEE. The CDR3 DNA sequence: TGTGCCAGCAGCAGGGGAGCGGGAGAGACCCAGTACTTC. Translating gives CASSRGAGETQYF.

The J gene is TRBJ1-3, the V gene TRBV15; D is ambiguous. CDR3 size: 15 residues. Trimming took off 0 bases at V and 1 base at J, with 7 bases between the two ends. Germline loops: CDR1 LNHNV, CDR2 YYDKDF (reference sequence). The CDR3 bases are TGTGCCACCAGCAGAGATCTAGGATCTGGAAACACCATATATTTT. Translated, it gives CATSRDLGSGNTIYF.

The chain links TRBV15 to TRBJ2-7; 11 bases agree with TRBD2. There are 15 residues in the CDR3. Germline loops: CDR1 LNHNV, CDR2 YYDKDF (reference sequence). Trimming removed 5 bases from V and 5 bases from J; junction bases left unmatched: 8. The CDR3: CATSDIAGGPDEQYF. Here the CDR3 DNA reads TGTGCCACCAGCGACATAGCGGGAGGGCCGGACGAGCAGTACTTC.

J is TRBJ1-1 and V is TRBV5-1, with D maybe TRBD1 (6 bases). Trimming shortened V by 0 bases and J by 2 bases, and 11 bases separated the two germline ends. This CDR3 comprises 15 residues. The germline V gene has CDR1 SGHRS and CDR2 YFSETQ. CDR3 DNA: TGCGCCAGCAGCTTGGGTCAGGGGTTTAACACTGAAGCTTTCTTT. As protein: CASSLGQGFNTEAFF.